This TCR beta chain was observed in a study of response to subunit inactivated influenza vaccine. General observations from the study: The study's authors posited that every seasonal influenza vaccination enlists few new T cells.

In germline, CDR1 is SEHNR, CDR2 FQNEAQ (reference sequence). V shed 2 bases and J shed 6 bases, with 13 bases lying between them. The CDR3 contains 15 residues. Each CDR3 protein is one row after TCRdb ran MiXCR on the RT-PCR reads. The sample shows some 520,000 distinct CDR3 sequences, 15% to 20% of them seen only once. Concerning this clonotype: What it recognizes is unknown.

The sequencing used CD4+ T cells sorted from PBMCs, collected around 2 years after vaccination. The rearrangement joins TRBV7-9 to TRBJ2-2; perhaps TRBD1 as D (5 bases). The TCR sequence derives from a man in his fifties or sixties who received an inactivated influenza vaccine. CDR3 sequence: CASSLQGSRPGELFF. The CDR3 DNA follows: TGTGCCAGCAGCTTACAGGGAAGTAGGCCCGGGGAGCTGTTTTTT. The variable domain in full, with the rest retrieved from reference TRBV7-9 and TRBJ2-2, is DTGVSQNPRHKITKRGQNVTFRCDPISEHNRLYWYRQTLGQGPEFLTYFQNEAQLEKSRLLSDRFSAERPKGSFSTLEIQRTEQGDSAMYLCASSLQGSRPGELFFGEGSRLTVL.